What follows are 17 T cell receptor beta chains derived from one specimen sequenced in a study of identical twins. TCRdb called the 5' RACE reads again in MiXCR, with one record for every CDR3 protein. In the table there are about 290,000 distinct CDR3 sequences, 8% to 9.5% of which are singletons. These data were also reused for a study on yellow fever vaccine responses in identical twins.

Input material: CD8+ T cells sorted from blood. The receptors stem from a young woman in good health.

This clonotype turned up a few times. CDR3 sequence: CASSLLAGVAPGETQYF. The CDR3 DNA reads as TGTGCCAGCAGCTTACTAGCGGGAGTGGCCCCTGGCGAGACCCAGTACTTC. The V and J genes are TRBV11-2 and TRBJ2-5, with TRBD2 matching over 10 bases. J gave up 5 bases and V 2 bases, and 11 bases lay outside the gene matches. The germline gives CDR1 SGHAT, CDR2 FQNNGV. The CDR3 is 17 residues long.

This clonotype was observed a few times. The chain links TRBV7-9 to TRBJ2-7; 8 bases are shared with TRBD1. CDR1 SEHNR and CDR2 FQNEAQ come from the germline V gene (reference sequence). This CDR3 comprises 16 residues. Unmatched junction bases numbered 12, after V lost 6 bases and J lost 2 bases. CDR3 loop: CASSSGPDRATYEQYF. CDR3 DNA sequence: TGTGCCAGCAGTTCAGGCCCGGACAGGGCGACCTACGAGCAGTACTTC.

The chain joins TRBV3-1 to TRBJ2-7, with 11 bases aligning to TRBD1. CDR3 length: 15 amino acids. From germline, CDR1 is LGHDT and CDR2 YNNKEL (reference sequence). J gave up 5 bases and V 4 bases, and 7 bases lay outside the gene matches. DNA of the CDR3: TGTGCCAGCAGCCTGCGGGACAGGGGGACCCACGAGCAGTACTTC. Translation gives CASSLRDRGTHEQYF.

This clonotype has more than one count but fewer than ten. V usage is TRBV5-5 and J usage is TRBJ2-7; 9 nucleotides match TRBD1. The ends lost 4 bases at V and 2 bases at J; junction bases unmatched: 7. The CDR3 has 15 amino acids. Germline V gene sequence: CDR1 SGHKS, CDR2 YYEKEE (reference sequence). For the CDR3, the DNA is TGTGCCAGCAGCGGGGGGACAGGGAAGACCTACGAGCAGTACTTC. Translation gives CASSGGTGKTYEQYF.

This rearrangement joins TRBV7-9 to TRBJ2-7, with 8 bases identical to TRBD1. This CDR3 comprises 17 residues. Per germline, CDR1 SEHNR and CDR2 FQNEAQ (reference sequence). The junction had 12 bases not matched to a gene; V was cut back by 3 bases and J by 2 bases. The CDR3 DNA follows: TGTGCCAGCAGCTTTCCCCAGATACAGGGGGGAACCTACGAGCAGTACTTC. Translated, it gives CASSFPQIQGGTYEQYF.

A few counts support this clonotype. The chain combines TRBV24-1 with TRBJ2-7; 10 bases fit TRBD1. Germline CDR1 reads KGHDR; CDR2 reads SFDVKD. The ends lost 3 bases at V and 1 base at J; junction bases unmatched: 2. This CDR3 comprises 15 residues. The CDR3 is CATSDPGQGSYEQYF. The CDR3, as DNA: TGTGCCACCAGTGATCCGGGACAGGGGTCCTACGAGCAGTACTTC.

This clonotype was detected a few times. The chain combines TRBV7-6 with TRBJ2-7; D not resolved. Between the trimmed V and J ends, which lost 4 bases and 5 bases, there was a span of 9 bases. This CDR3 is 12 amino acids long. Looked up from germline, CDR1 is SGHVS and CDR2 is FNYEAQ. DNA of the CDR3: TGTGCCAGCAGCTCTATTGTCGACGAGCAGTACTTC. As protein: CASSSIVDEQYF.

At least ten counts were recorded for this clonotype. CDR3 nucleotides: TGTGCCAGCAGTTTCTGGGGACCGAACACCGGGGAGCTGTTTTTT. Translation gives CASSFWGPNTGELFF. The chain uses TRBV12-3 or TRBV12-4 and TRBJ2-2; D is possibly TRBD1 or TRBD2 (5 bases each). With 3 bases removed from V and 0 bases from J, the gap between germline ends came to 8 bases. This CDR3 comprises 15 residues.

This clonotype was counted between two and nine times. The rearrangement links TRBV15 to TRBJ2-7; D ambiguous. Germline loops: CDR1 LNHNV, CDR2 YYDKDF (reference sequence). The CDR3 is 14 residues long. The germline V and J ends were trimmed by 5 bases and 4 bases, with 15 bases remaining between them. The CDR3 sequence is CATSPVMVLYEQYF. The CDR3 nucleotides are TGTGCCACCAGCCCCGTCATGGTTTTATACGAGCAGTACTTC.

There are a few counts of this clonotype. The CDR3 is CASSTGGRETQYF. CDR3 DNA: TGTGCCAGCAGTACAGGGGGGCGAGAGACCCAGTACTTC. The chain has TRBV6-6 and TRBJ2-5; 8 bases match TRBD1. The germline CDR1 and CDR2 sequences are MNHNY and SVGAGI (reference sequence). The CDR3 sequence is 13 residues long. The V gene end was trimmed by 5 bases and the J gene end by 4 bases; junction bases not matched to a gene: 3.

The gene calls are TRBV27 and TRBJ2-1, with TRBD2 matching over 8 bases. The CDR3 has 15 residues. Germline lookup yields CDR1 MNHEY and CDR2 SMNVEV (reference sequence). Trimming cost V 2 bases and J 4 bases; bases outside gene matches: 4. Here the CDR3 reads CASSLMASGYNEQFF. CDR3 nucleotide sequence: TGTGCCAGCAGTTTAATGGCTAGCGGGTACAATGAGCAGTTCTTC.

This clonotype appeared a few times. The chain couples TRBV20-1 to TRBJ2-5, with D uncertain. Germline V lookup: CDR1 DFQATT, CDR2 SNEGSKA (reference sequence). The CDR3 runs 14 residues. Trimming took 0 bases from V and 0 from J, leaving 8 bases between them. The CDR3 bases are TGCAGTGCTAGAGACATGCTGTACCAAGAGACCCAGTACTTC. It is translated as CSARDMLYQETQYF.

This clonotype was found a few times. The chain has TRBV20-1 and TRBJ2-1; D tentatively fits TRBD1 or TRBD2 (5 bases each). Germline V lookup: CDR1 DFQATT, CDR2 SNEGSKA (reference sequence). This CDR3 has 13 residues. V shed 6 bases and J shed 3 bases, with 12 bases lying between them. The CDR3 DNA follows: TGCAGTGCCGAGGGGATGAACTACAATGAGCAGTTCTTC. Residues: CSAEGMNYNEQFF.

This clonotype was observed many times. The CDR3 protein is CASSFSASPLHF. CDR3 DNA: TGTGCCAGCAGTTTCTCGGCCTCACCCCTCCACTTT. This sequence joins TRBV12-3 or TRBV12-4 and TRBJ1-6; no clear D gene. This CDR3 region has 12 residues. Trimming took 3 bases from V and 10 from J, leaving 7 bases between them.

In its sample, this clonotype was seen a few times. This chain links TRBV7-9 with TRBJ2-5, with TRBD2 identical over 9 bases. The ends lost 3 bases at V and 0 bases at J; junction bases unmatched: 2. CDR1 and CDR2 from the germline V gene are SEHNR and FQNEAQ (reference sequence). The CDR3 contains 15 residues. CDR3 sequence: CASSFLAGYQETQYF. CDR3 bases: TGTGCCAGCAGCTTCCTAGCGGGGTACCAAGAGACCCAGTACTTC.

The chain couples TRBV27 to TRBJ2-7; D gene ambiguous. V was shortened by 10 bases and J by 0 bases, with 19 bases between the two germline ends. CDR3 length: 15 amino acids. The germline gives CDR1 MNHEY, CDR2 SMNVEV (reference sequence). CDR3 in DNA: TGTGCCATCGGGCGGTTGGCGGATAGCTCCTACGAGCAGTACTTC. Its translation is CAIGRLADSSYEQYF.

The chain links TRBV20-1 to TRBJ2-1, with D perhaps matching TRBD1 or TRBD2 (5 bases each). Germline V gene sequence: CDR1 DFQATT, CDR2 SNEGSKA (reference sequence). Between the trimmed V and J ends, which lost 0 bases and 0 bases, there was a span of 15 bases. The CDR3 is 17 amino acids. The CDR3 is CSARDRDAAFSYNEQFF. The CDR3 DNA sequence: TGCAGTGCTAGAGACAGGGACGCGGCCTTCTCCTACAATGAGCAGTTCTTC.